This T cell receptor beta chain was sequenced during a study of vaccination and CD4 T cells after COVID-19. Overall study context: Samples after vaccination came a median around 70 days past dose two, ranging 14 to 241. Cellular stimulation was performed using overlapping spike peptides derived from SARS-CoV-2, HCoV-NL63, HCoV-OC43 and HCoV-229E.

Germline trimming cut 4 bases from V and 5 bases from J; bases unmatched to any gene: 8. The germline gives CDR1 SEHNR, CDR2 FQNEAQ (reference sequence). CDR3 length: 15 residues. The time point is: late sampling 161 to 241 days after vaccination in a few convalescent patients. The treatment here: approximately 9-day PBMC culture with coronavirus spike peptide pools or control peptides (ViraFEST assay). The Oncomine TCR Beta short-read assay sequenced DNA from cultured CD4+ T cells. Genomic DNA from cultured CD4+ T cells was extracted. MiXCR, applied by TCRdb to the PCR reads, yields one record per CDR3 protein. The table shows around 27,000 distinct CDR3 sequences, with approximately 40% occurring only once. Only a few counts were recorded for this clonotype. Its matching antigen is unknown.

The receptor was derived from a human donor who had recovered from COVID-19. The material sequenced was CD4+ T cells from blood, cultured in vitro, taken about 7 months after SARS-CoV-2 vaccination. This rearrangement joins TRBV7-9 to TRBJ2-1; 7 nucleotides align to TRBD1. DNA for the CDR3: TGTGCCAGCAGCTCCCCAGGGACAGTCCACAATGAGCAGTTCTTC. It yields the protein CASSSPGTVHNEQFF.